Presented here are 15 T cell receptor beta chains from one specimen sequenced in a study of PD-1 blockade in classical Hodgkin lymphoma. Repertoires were generated with immunoSEQ multiplex PCR, while TCRdb's copy carries only in-frame clones and drops some. The sample has 25,000 or so clones, 71% seen once; the top ten hold about 15%. All trial patients relapsed after autologous stem cell transplantation. The sample here was peripheral blood mononuclear cells (PBMCs), taken at baseline. Receptors originate from a human donor with classical Hodgkin lymphoma.

This chain links TRBV6-6 with TRBJ2-6; no clear D. V was cut by 2 bases and J by 0 bases, with 8 bases left in between. The length of the CDR3 is 16 residues. Germline loops: CDR1 MNHNY, CDR2 SVGAGI (reference sequence). The CDR3 nucleotides read TGTGCCAGCAGTTACAAGGGCCTCTCTGGGGCCAACGTCCTGACTTTC. Translating gives CASSYKGLSGANVLTF.

V is TRBV21-1 and J is TRBJ2-7; the table's D gene call, TRBD1, was not cross checked with the DNA. TRBV21-1 is given as a pseudogene. The CDR3 runs 16 residues. The DNA of the CDR3 is TGTGCCAGCAGCAAAAACAGGGGCCAAAGCTCCTACGAGCAGTACGTC. Its translation is CASSKNRGQSSYEQYV.

The chain carries TRBV7-2 and TRBJ2-3; 8 nucleotides align to TRBD2. V lost 3 bases and J lost 4; bases outside the gene matches: 15. CDR3 length: 18 residues. CDR1 is SGHTA, CDR2 FQGNSA, per germline. In DNA, the CDR3 is TGTGCCAGCAGCTTCCGGGCGATGGCGGGAGGAGGAGCAGATACGCAGTATTTT. Protein sequence: CASSFRAMAGGGADTQYF.

The chain combines TRBV11-1 with TRBJ1-1; no clear D gene. Germline V CDR1 and CDR2: SGHAT, FQDESV (reference sequence). The CDR3 covers 13 residues. Trimming cost V 2 bases and J 3 bases, with 7 bases left between them. CDR3 region: CASSLQSYTEAFF. In DNA, the CDR3 is TGTGCCAGCAGCTTACAGAGTTACACTGAAGCTTTCTTT.

This chain connects TRBV6-1 to TRBJ2-7; D is uncertain. V was shortened by 1 base and J by 5 bases, with 12 bases between the two germline ends. This CDR3 has 14 amino acids. Per germline, CDR1 MNHNS and CDR2 SASEGT. The CDR3 is CASSEVAGSDEQYF. The CDR3 DNA reads TGTGCCAGCAGTGAAGTAGCCGGGTCGGACGAGCAGTACTTC.

This clone was recorded a few times. This rearrangement joins TRBV29-1 to TRBJ1-1, with 12 bases fitting TRBD1. The V gene end was trimmed by 3 bases and the J gene end by 5 bases; junction bases not matched to a gene: 7. The germline V gene encodes CDR1 SQVTM and CDR2 ANQGSEA. The CDR3 has 15 residues. The CDR3 loop is CSVDGTGGAKTEAFF. The CDR3 nucleotides read TGCAGCGTTGACGGGACAGGGGGCGCAAAGACTGAAGCTTTCTTT.

Within the sample, this clone is medium-sized. This chain joins TRBV28 and TRBJ1-2; 8 positions match TRBD1. V lost 2 bases to trimming and J lost 6 bases; unmatched junction nucleotides: 11. The CDR3 has 16 amino acids. The germline CDR1 and CDR2 sequences are MDHEN and SYDVKM. The CDR3 nucleotides read TGTGCCAGCAGTTTAGAGGGGCGGGGGACAGGAAATGGCTACACCTTC. Its protein product is CASSLEGRGTGNGYTF.

This clone was seen more than once but under ten times. V usage is TRBV9 and J usage is TRBJ1-6; 7 bases line up with TRBD1. The V gene's germline CDR1 is SGDLS and CDR2 YYNGEE. CDR3 length equals 15 residues. The V gene end was trimmed by 3 bases and the J gene end by 6 bases; junction bases not matched to a gene: 6. This CDR3 reads CASSAEQGSNSPLHF. The CDR3 DNA reads as TGTGCCAGCAGCGCAGAACAGGGGTCTAATTCACCCCTCCACTTT.

On this clone: Other DNA sequences in this sample translate to the same CDR3. The rearrangement uses TRBV19 and TRBJ2-7; maybe TRBD1 (5 bases). The ends were cut back, 9 bases at V and 0 bases at J, with 12 bases in the middle. Looked up from germline, CDR1 is LNHDA and CDR2 is SQIVND (reference sequence). The CDR3 is 13 residues long. The CDR3: CASSGLGSYEQYF. Written as DNA, the CDR3 is TGTGCCAGCTCAGGGTTGGGCTCCTACGAGCAGTACTTC.

J is TRBJ2-6 and V is TRBV7-9; D perhaps matches TRBD1 (5 bases). Germline-derived CDR1 and CDR2 are SEHNR and FQNEAQ (reference sequence). The CDR3 runs 16 residues. Trimming removed 3 bases from V and 4 bases from J, with 13 bases in between. Here the CDR3 reads CASSFLQGTGANVLTF. CDR3 sequence (DNA): TGTGCCAGCAGCTTCCTCCAGGGTACCGGGGCCAACGTCCTGACTTTC.

V gene TRBV4-3 combines with J gene TRBJ2-1; possible D gene TRBD1, 6 bases. The germline V gene has CDR1 LGHNA and CDR2 YSLEER. Trimming removed 0 bases from V and 4 bases from J, with 13 bases in between. The CDR3 is made up of 16 amino acids. The CDR3 nucleotides read TGCGCCAGCAGCCAAGATACGAGACAGGTGTACAATGAGCAGTTCTTC. Translated, it gives CASSQDTRQVYNEQFF.

The rearrangement uses TRBV9 and TRBJ2-1, with 8 bases aligning to TRBD2. The CDR3 runs to 15 residues. The ends lost 1 base at V and 4 bases at J; junction bases unmatched: 4. CDR1 and CDR2 (germline): SGDLS, YYNGEE. In DNA form, the CDR3 reads TGTGCCAGCAGCGTATCGGTAGCGGGGTACAATGAGCAGTTCTTC. It encodes CASSVSVAGYNEQFF.

The chain employs TRBV25-1 and TRBJ1-5; D gene ambiguous. V was cut by 4 bases and J by 2 bases, with 9 bases left in between. This CDR3 comprises 14 residues. CDR1 MGHDK and CDR2 SYGVNS come from the germline V gene. The chain's CDR3 is CASSASPGNQPQHF. The CDR3 nucleotides read TGTGCCAGCAGTGCCTCTCCGGGCAATCAGCCCCAGCATTTT.

The rearrangement joins TRBV7-8 to TRBJ1-1; 9 bases are a match to TRBD1. Per the germline V gene, CDR1 is SGHVS and CDR2 is FQNEAQ. The CDR3 has 16 residues. V was clipped by 2 bases and J by 4 bases; unmatched bases: 8. CDR3: CASSLQIGTGLTEAFF. The CDR3 nucleotides are TGTGCCAGCAGCTTACAAATCGGGACAGGGCTCACTGAAGCTTTCTTT.

The J gene is TRBJ2-1, the V gene TRBV28; 8 bases are shared with TRBD2. The CDR3 extends over 13 amino acids. V shed 4 bases and J 15 bases; nucleotides not matched to a gene: 11. Per the germline V gene, CDR1 is MDHEN and CDR2 is SYDVKM. This CDR3 reads CASSSYTGTSLFF. DNA for the CDR3: TGTGCCAGCAGTTCCTATACCGGGACTAGTTTGTTCTTC.